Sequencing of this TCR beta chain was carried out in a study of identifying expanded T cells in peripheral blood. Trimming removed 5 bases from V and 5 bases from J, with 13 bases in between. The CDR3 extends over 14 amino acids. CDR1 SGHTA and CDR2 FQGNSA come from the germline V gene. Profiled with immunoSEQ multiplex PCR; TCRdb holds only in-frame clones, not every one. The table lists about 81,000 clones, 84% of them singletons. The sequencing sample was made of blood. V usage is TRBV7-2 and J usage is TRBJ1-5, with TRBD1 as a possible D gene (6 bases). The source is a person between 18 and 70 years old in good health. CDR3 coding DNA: TGTGCCAGCAGCGAACAGGGAGACCATCAGCCCCAGCATTTT. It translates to CASSEQGDHQPQHF.